These 26 T cell receptor beta chains came from one sample sequenced in a study of shared clonotypes between healthy human individuals. Profiling relied on immunoSEQ multiplex PCR, and the TCRdb table lists in-frame clones only, not all of them. This sample carries roughly 760,000 clones, approximately 79% of them seen once, and the ten largest clones take 1.5% to 2%. Material for sequencing was memory CD4+ T cells sorted from blood. Noted subset: CD45RA-negative fraction. Receptors originate from a woman aged 25 to 45 in good health.

Turning to this clone: This clone may be a read error of a much larger clone one base away. The sample has other DNA sequences that encode this CDR3 too. The V gene is TRBV15, the J gene TRBJ2-4, with 9 bases identical to TRBD1. Looked up from germline, CDR1 is LNHNV and CDR2 is YYDKDF (reference sequence). Losses at the gene ends were 0 bases for V and 9 bases for J; bases not matched to a gene: 6. The CDR3 covers 15 residues. CDR3 in DNA: TGTGCCACCAGCAGAGATAGGGACAGGGTGACCATTCAGTACTTC. Its translation: CATSRDRDRVTIQYF.

The chain is built from TRBV6-7 and TRBJ1-4; D is possibly TRBD1 (5 bases). TRBV6-7 is annotated as an ORF whose role is uncertain. Trimming cost V 2 bases and J 0 bases, with 16 bases left between them. The CDR3 has 18 residues. CDR3 sequence (DNA): TGTGCCAGCAGTTACGAAACTCGGGACGAACCAACTAATGAAAAACTGTTTTTT. This gives the protein CASSYETRDEPTNEKLFF.

The V gene is TRBV18, the J gene TRBJ2-3; D is uncertain. The CDR3 is 16 residues long. The germline CDR1 and CDR2 sequences are KGHSH and LQKENI. The germline V and J ends were trimmed by 3 bases and 2 bases, with 15 bases remaining between them. The CDR3 DNA reads as TGTGCCAGCTCACCGGAGCTCTATTCCTTCACAGATACGCAGTATTTT. It encodes CASSPELYSFTDTQYF.

A word on this clone: Sequence at one end of the junction differs from germline and may be a read error. V is TRBV19 and J is TRBJ1-2, with unresolved D. This CDR3 is built from 13 residues. Germline V gene data show CDR1 as LNHDA and CDR2 as SQIVND (reference sequence). The CDR3 region is CASSSRRNRASSF. DNA of the CDR3: TGTGCCAGTAGTTCTCGTAGGAATCGGGCCTCTTCGTTC.

The chain employs TRBV7-9 and TRBJ2-5; D not resolved. The CDR3 is made up of 14 amino acids. Trimming left V 5 bases short and J 3 bases short, with 13 bases between. Germline V gene lookup returns CDR1 SEHNR and CDR2 FQNEAQ (reference sequence). The CDR3 DNA reads TGTGCCAGCAGCACCGGACCCGTAGAAGAGACCCAGTACTTC. The encoded protein is CASSTGPVEETQYF.

The chain recombines TRBV5-6 with TRBJ2-7; D is unclear. The CDR3 is 12 residues long. Germline assignment: CDR1 SGHDT and CDR2 YYEEEE. V dropped 4 bases and J dropped 0 bases, with 5 bases sitting between them. For the CDR3, the DNA is TGTGCCAGCAGCCAAAGCTCCTACGAGCAGTACTTC. Residues: CASSQSSYEQYF. The full variable domain, with the rest looked up from reference TRBV5-6 and TRBJ2-7, is DAGVTQSPTHLIKTRGQQVTLRCSPKSGHDTVSWYQQALGQGPQFIFQYYEEEERQRGNFPDRFSGHQFPNYSSELNVNALLLGDSALYLCASSQSSYEQYFGPGTRLTVT.

This CDR3 reads CASSLDSSRPQHF. CDR3 coding DNA: TGTGCCAGCAGCCTGGACAGCTCCCGGCCCCAGCATTTT. The genes are TRBV7-9 and TRBJ1-5; D might be TRBD1 (6 bases). The CDR3 sequence is 13 residues long. The V end lost 5 bases, the J end lost 9 bases, and 14 bases lay between the germline ends. Germline CDR1 and CDR2: SEHNR and FQNEAQ (reference sequence).

This clone was seen a single time. The chain couples TRBV2 to TRBJ2-3, with 12 bases identical to TRBD1. CDR1 SNHLY and CDR2 FYNNEI come from the germline V gene. The length of the CDR3 is 15 residues. V shed 6 bases, J shed 4 bases, and the junction held 5 bases outside the gene matches. The CDR3 sequence: CASRPGTGGADTQYF. In DNA, the CDR3 is TGTGCCAGCAGACCCGGGACAGGGGGCGCAGATACGCAGTATTTT.

The chain employs TRBV27 and TRBJ1-1; 7 nucleotides agree with TRBD1. Losses at the gene ends were 7 bases for V and 3 bases for J; bases not matched to a gene: 5. The length of the CDR3 is 13 residues. Germline CDR1 reads MNHEY; CDR2 reads SMNVEV (reference sequence). Written as DNA, the CDR3 is TGTGCCAGCACCCGACAGGGCGACACTGAAGCTTTCTTT. Translation gives CASTRQGDTEAFF.

The genes are TRBV2 and TRBJ2-7, with 10 bases that match TRBD1. The CDR3 length is 15 residues. The germline V gene has CDR1 SNHLY and CDR2 FYNNEI. V gave up 6 bases and J gave up 6 bases; unmatched junction bases: 11. For the CDR3, the DNA is TGTGCCAGCAGGAACCCCTCCGGGACAGGGGTCGAGCAGTACTTC. It codes for CASRNPSGTGVEQYF.

This clone has only one observation. The chain links TRBV6-5 to TRBJ2-5; D is undetermined. V was shortened by 7 bases and J by 3 bases, with 15 bases between the two germline ends. Germline CDR1 MNHEY, CDR2 SVGAGI. There are 14 residues in the CDR3. CDR3 coding DNA: TGTGCCAGCACCCCACGGGCCAGAAAAGAGACCCAGTACTTC. As protein: CASTPRARKETQYF.

This chain joins TRBV6-4 and TRBJ1-1; possibly TRBD1 for D (6 bases). CDR1 is MRHNA, CDR2 SNTAGT, per germline. The V end was cut by 6 bases, the J end by 4 bases, with 15 bases between. The CDR3 is 14 residues long. The CDR3 bases are TGTGCCAGCAGCGAACAGGGAGGACTCACTGAAGCTTTCTTT. Residues: CASSEQGGLTEAFF.

The J gene is TRBJ1-1, the V gene TRBV27, with TRBD1 matching over 7 bases. From germline, CDR1 is MNHEY and CDR2 SMNVEV (reference sequence). The V gene end was trimmed by 6 bases and the J gene end by 7 bases; junction bases not matched to a gene: 17. The CDR3 consists of 16 residues. Written as DNA, the CDR3 is TGTGCCAGCAGGACAATGAGACAGGGAACAATTTTTGAAGCTTTCTTT. Amino acid sequence: CASRTMRQGTIFEAFF.

The chain uses TRBV2 and TRBJ1-2, with TRBD1 matching 8 bases. The V gene end was trimmed by 4 bases and the J gene end by 4 bases; junction bases not matched to a gene: 5. The CDR3 is 14 residues long. Germline loops: CDR1 SNHLY, CDR2 FYNNEI. The CDR3 nucleotides are TGTGCCAGCAGTGGACGGACAGGGCCCTATGGCTACACCTTC. This codes for CASSGRTGPYGYTF.

The chain joins TRBV11-2 to TRBJ2-7, with D perhaps TRBD1 (6 bases). The length of the CDR3 is 13 residues. Trimming removed 5 bases from V and 3 bases from J, with 11 bases in between. Germline CDR1 is SGHAT and CDR2 is FQNNGV. This chain's CDR3 is CASSRDTDYEQYF. CDR3 sequence (DNA): TGTGCCAGCAGCCGGGACACAGACTACGAGCAGTACTTC.

The chain has TRBV27 and TRBJ2-7; D is perhaps TRBD1 (7 bases). CDR1 is MNHEY, CDR2 SMNVEV, per germline (reference sequence). Between the trimmed V and J ends, which lost 6 bases and 8 bases, there was a span of 29 bases. The CDR3 has 17 residues. The CDR3 reads CASSQPPVTGTHRKQYF. CDR3 coding DNA: TGTGCCAGCAGCCAACCACCCGTGACAGGGACTCATCGTAAGCAGTACTTC.

The chain uses TRBV28 and TRBJ1-2; 8 bases line up with TRBD1. The CDR3 sequence is 15 residues long. In germline, CDR1 is MDHEN, CDR2 SYDVKM. V shed 7 bases and J 4 bases; nucleotides not matched to a gene: 11. This chain's CDR3 is CASTPADREIYGYTF. The CDR3 bases are TGTGCCAGCACCCCAGCGGACAGGGAGATCTATGGCTACACCTTC.

The V call is TRBV5-8, the J call TRBJ2-1; 10 nucleotides match TRBD2. Germline V lookup: CDR1 SGHTS, CDR2 YDEGEE. With V trimmed by 4 bases and J by 1 base, 2 bases remained unmatched. The CDR3 has 15 residues. DNA for the CDR3: TGTGCCAGCAGCGCGACTAGCGGGTCCTACAATGAGCAGTTCTTC. Translated, it gives CASSATSGSYNEQFF.

This chain joins TRBV2 and TRBJ1-1; D is unresolved. With 4 bases removed from V and 2 bases from J, the gap between germline ends came to 8 bases. CDR3 size: 13 residues. Looked up from germline, CDR1 is SNHLY and CDR2 is FYNNEI. For the CDR3, the DNA is TGTGCCAGCAGTGCCGAGATTAACACTGAAGCTTTCTTT. This codes for CASSAEINTEAFF.

This chain joins TRBV7-8 and TRBJ2-2; D remains unclear. The ends were cut back, 6 bases at V and 2 bases at J, with 16 bases in the middle. This CDR3 spans 16 amino acids. The germline V gene encodes CDR1 SGHVS and CDR2 FQNEAQ. CDR3 bases: TGTGCCAGCAGTCAAACCATAGCCGTAAACACCGGGGAGCTGTTTTTT. Its translation is CASSQTIAVNTGELFF. Supplemented by reference TRBV7-8 and TRBJ2-2, the full variable domain reads GAGVSQSPRYKVAKRGQDVALRCDPISGHVSLFWYQQALGQGPEFLTYFQNEAQLDKSGLPSDRFFAERPEGSVSTLKIQRTQQEDSAVYLCASSQTIAVNTGELFFGEGSRLTVL.

This CDR3 reads CASSPSGSISDTQYF. The CDR3 DNA sequence: TGTGCCAGCTCGCCTAGCGGGAGTATTTCAGATACGCAGTATTTT. The V call is TRBV18, the J call TRBJ2-3, with 10 bases lining up with TRBD2. The germline V gene encodes CDR1 KGHSH and CDR2 LQKENI. The CDR3 has 15 residues. The V gene end was trimmed by 6 bases and the J gene end by 4 bases; junction bases not matched to a gene: 7.

On this clone itself: Other DNA sequences from this sample encode an identical CDR3 as well. The chain links TRBV7-8 to TRBJ2-7, with TRBD2 matching over 13 bases. V lost 1 base, J lost 3 bases, and 0 bases stayed unmatched. The CDR3 covers 15 residues. Germline V gene lookup returns CDR1 SGHVS and CDR2 FQNEAQ. CDR3 coding DNA: TGTGCCAGCAGCTTAGGACTAGCGGGGGGCTACGAGCAGTACTTC. Its protein is CASSLGLAGGYEQYF. The complete variable domain, with remaining parts taken from reference TRBV7-8 and TRBJ2-7, reads GAGVSQSPRYKVAKRGQDVALRCDPISGHVSLFWYQQALGQGPEFLTYFQNEAQLDKSGLPSDRFFAERPEGSVSTLKIQRTQQEDSAVYLCASSLGLAGGYEQYFGPGTRLTVT.

The genes are TRBV19 and TRBJ1-5; TRBD1 matches 7 bases. V was clipped by 5 bases and J by 2 bases; unmatched bases: 6. Germline CDR1 LNHDA, CDR2 SQIVND (reference sequence). The CDR3 contains 15 residues. Written as DNA, the CDR3 is TGTGCCAGTAGTGGACAGGCGGTGGGCAATCAGCCCCAGCATTTT. Protein: CASSGQAVGNQPQHF.

The chain employs TRBV2 and TRBJ1-5; D possibly corresponds to TRBD1 (5 bases). The CDR3 spans 15 residues. Germline CDR1 reads SNHLY; CDR2 reads FYNNEI. The V end was cut by 5 bases, the J end by 3 bases, with 14 bases between. The CDR3 sequence: CASSNNRQINQPQHF. The CDR3 DNA is TGTGCCAGCAGTAATAACCGACAGATCAATCAGCCCCAGCATTTT.

The CDR3 DNA follows: TGTGCCAGCAGTCGGACAGATTCACCCCTCCACTTT. Residues: CASSRTDSPLHF. This chain uses TRBV2 with TRBJ1-6; D is perhaps TRBD1 (6 bases). The CDR3 loop spans 12 amino acids. Per germline, CDR1 SNHLY and CDR2 FYNNEI. Trimming removed 5 bases from V and 8 bases from J, with 7 bases in between.

At least ten counts were recorded for this clone. This sequence joins TRBV28 and TRBJ2-5, with 9 bases lining up with TRBD2. This CDR3 contains 15 residues. V dropped 7 bases and J dropped 8; count of bases not matched to a gene: 14. Germline-derived CDR1 and CDR2 are MDHEN and SYDVKM. The CDR3 protein is CASNGRTSVPGTQYF. In DNA form, the CDR3 reads TGTGCCAGCAATGGCCGGACTAGCGTCCCGGGAACCCAGTACTTC.